This T cell receptor beta chain was identified in a study of T cell changes during pregnancy in multiple sclerosis. Data came from immunoSEQ multiplex PCR; TCRdb stores just in-frame clones and leaves some out. The data contain 30,000 to 50,000 clones, about 91% of them singletons. Germline CDR1 and CDR2: SEHNR and FQNEAQ (reference sequence). V lost 1 base and J 3 bases, leaving 10 bases between the germline ends. This CDR3 region has 15 residues. The chain combines TRBV7-9 with TRBJ2-1; D is undetermined. This material consisted of CD4+ T cells from peripheral blood mononuclear cells, taken in the third trimester of pregnancy. The sequence came from a female donor with multiple sclerosis, enrolled in a pregnancy study. CDR3 amino acids: CASSLGGTFYNEQFF. CDR3 DNA sequence: TGTGCCAGCAGCTTAGGCGGTACATTCTACAATGAGCAGTTCTTC.